The present T cell receptor beta chain was sequenced within a study of cytomegalovirus exposure and HLA in healthy donors. Whole-study findings and limits: Several of the most significant clusters appeared linked to common viral pathogens, based on a later analysis.

The PCR used 60 Vbeta and 13 Jbeta primers. Using immunoSEQ multiplex PCR, the repertoire was profiled, and TCRdb retains in-frame clones only, with some absent. The sample includes about 180,000 clones, roughly 77% of them seen just once. The trim removed 8 bases at V and 6 bases at J, leaving 8 bases unmatched. CDR1 is WNHNN, CDR2 SYGVQD, per germline (reference sequence). This CDR3 comprises 13 residues. A note on this clone: Antigen: not known.

The V and J genes are TRBV10-1 and TRBJ1-1; TRBD1 matches at 8 bases. The sample consisted of PBMCs. The sequence came from a woman in her thirties in good health and CMV-seronegative. CDR3 region: CASGAGGLSEAFF. The CDR3 nucleotides read TGCGCCAGCGGGGCAGGGGGCTTATCTGAAGCTTTCTTT.